This TCR beta chain was documented in a study of blood T cells in healthy people across ages. The study, taken as a whole, reports: Estimated diversity that came from one million T cells was considered an underestimate.

A word on this clonotype: The antigen remains undetermined.

There are 16 residues in the CDR3. CDR1 is SGHRS, CDR2 YFSETQ, per germline. Trimming took off 7 bases at V and 10 bases at J, with 27 bases between the two ends. There were healthy Caucasian individuals from Russia, aged about 6 to 100, serving as donors. The authors ran a second PCR of about 7 to 11 cycles using a sample-barcoded 5' primer and a J-beta primer mix. All samples yielded 3 million or more CDR3-containing paired-end reads. TCRdb processed the 5' RACE reads anew with MiXCR; each CDR3 protein has one entry. The table includes about 780,000 distinct CDR3 sequences, around 62% detected once.

The receptor's source is a man aged 25 to 45 in good health. What was sequenced was blood. This sequence joins TRBV5-1 and TRBJ2-1; a weak D match, TRBD2 (6 bases). This CDR3 reads CASQGRQPQLSYEQFF. DNA for the CDR3: TGCGCCAGCCAAGGGAGGCAGCCACAACTCTCCTACGAGCAGTTCTTC.